Each of the 31 T cell receptor beta chains below was sequenced from the same sample in a study of T-cell memory formation after mild COVID-19. Each CDR3 protein gets one entry after TCRdb re-called the 5' RACE reads with MiXCR. The data show hundreds of thousands of distinct CDR3 sequences, around 14% seen once. The sequenced sample consisted of PBMCs or a T cell subset sorted from them (not recorded which). Receptor source: a man between 18 and 35 years old who had mild COVID-19 (a few samples of this study predate the infection). Cell type and time point are not known.

V usage is TRBV10-3 and J usage is TRBJ1-2; 7 nucleotides line up with TRBD1. This CDR3 region has 14 residues. With 9 bases clipped from V and 7 bases from J, the junction kept 14 bases outside the gene matches. The germline CDR1 and CDR2 sequences are ENHRY and SYGVKD. The CDR3: CAMNLGGGLGGYTF. The CDR3 coding sequence is TGTGCCATGAACCTAGGGGGCGGCCTCGGTGGCTACACCTTC.

A few counts support this clonotype. The chain joins TRBV7-3 to TRBJ2-3; tentatively, D is TRBD2 (6 bases). The V end lost 0 bases, the J end lost 5 bases, and 15 bases lay between the germline ends. CDR1 and CDR2 from the germline V gene are SGHTA and FQGTGA. The CDR3 has 16 residues. Here the CDR3 reads CASSLTGGASVDTQYF. The CDR3 coding sequence is TGTGCCAGCAGCTTAACAGGCGGGGCTTCTGTAGATACGCAGTATTTT.

This clonotype was found a few times. The CDR3 DNA follows: TGCGCCAGCAGCTCAACGGGGGGGTACCAAGAGACCCAGTACTTC. Translated, it gives CASSSTGGYQETQYF. The chain links TRBV5-1 to TRBJ2-5; 8 bases align to TRBD2. CDR1 is SGHRS and CDR2 is YFSETQ in the germline V gene. The CDR3 runs to 15 residues. V gave up 3 bases and J gave up 0 bases; unmatched junction bases: 4. Full variable domain (rest looked up from reference TRBV5-1 and TRBJ2-5): KAGVTQTPRYLIKTRGQQVTLSCSPISGHRSVSWYQQTPGQGLQFLFEYFSETQRNKGNFPGRFSGRQFSNSRSEMNVSTLELGDSALYLCASSSTGGYQETQYFGPGTRLLVL.

The V and J genes are TRBV7-2 and TRBJ1-6; a weak D match, TRBD1 (6 bases). The CDR3 spans 16 residues. Germline loops: CDR1 SGHTA, CDR2 FQGNSA. V lost 5 bases to trimming and J lost 8 bases, with 19 bases between them. CDR3 amino acids: CASSPWAGAVDSPLHF. CDR3 in DNA: TGTGCCAGCAGCCCCTGGGCGGGGGCGGTAGATTCACCCCTCCACTTT. Complete variable domain (other parts from reference TRBV7-2 and TRBJ1-6): GAGVSQSPSNKVTEKGKDVELRCDPISGHTALYWYRQSLGQGLEFLIYFQGNSAPDKSGLPSDRFSAERTGGSVSTLTIQRTQQEDSAVYLCASSPWAGAVDSPLHFGNGTRLTVT.

The rearrangement joins TRBV7-8 to TRBJ1-1, with 7 bases that match TRBD1. The germline gives CDR1 SGHVS, CDR2 FQNEAQ. The CDR3 is 14 amino acids. With 3 bases clipped from V and 4 bases from J, the junction kept 5 bases outside the gene matches. The CDR3 spells CASSFHRGITEAFF. CDR3 sequence (DNA): TGTGCCAGCAGCTTCCACAGGGGAATCACTGAAGCTTTCTTT.

This clonotype appeared a few times. This chain uses TRBV5-6 with TRBJ1-1, with 11 bases identical to TRBD1. With V trimmed by 2 bases and J by 9 bases, 6 bases remained unmatched. The germline CDR1 and CDR2 sequences are SGHDT and YYEEEE. The CDR3 has 14 amino acids. DNA of the CDR3: TGTGCCAGCAGCTTCCGAGGACAGGGGGCTCAAGCTTTCTTT. Translating gives CASSFRGQGAQAFF.

The chain joins TRBV9 to TRBJ1-2; 7 bases are a match to TRBD1. The CDR3 runs 17 residues. J lost 5 bases, V lost 7 bases, and 20 bases had no gene match. From germline, CDR1 is SGDLS and CDR2 YYNGEE. DNA for the CDR3: TGTGCCAGCCGATCCTTGGGGGCAGGGGGGTCGACGTATGGCTACACCTTC. Translated, it gives CASRSLGAGGSTYGYTF.

The V call is TRBV21-1, the J call TRBJ2-7; the table's TRBD2 call for D was not verified on the DNA. TRBV21-1 is a recognized pseudogene. The CDR3 is made up of 15 amino acids. The CDR3 nucleotides are TGTGCCAGCAGCAAAGCGAAAGCGGGGGAGTACGAGCAGTACTTC. This encodes CASSKAKAGEYEQYF.

This chain links TRBV30 with TRBJ1-2; D not resolved. Trimming took off 0 bases at V and 4 bases at J, with 15 bases between the two ends. The CDR3 is made up of 15 amino acids. CDR1 GTSNPN and CDR2 SVGIG come from the germline V gene (reference sequence). CDR3 in amino acids: CAWSVGNVGGYGYTF. The CDR3 region has the DNA TGTGCCTGGAGTGTAGGGAACGTCGGCGGCTATGGCTACACCTTC.

This chain uses TRBV7-2 with TRBJ2-3, with TRBD2 matching over 10 bases. This CDR3 spans 18 amino acids. From germline, CDR1 is SGHTA and CDR2 FQGNSA. Trimming removed 5 bases from V and 4 bases from J; junction bases left unmatched: 15. CDR3 coding DNA: TGTGCCAGCAGCCGGACGCCAGCGGGGGGGAATTTTGCAGATACGCAGTATTTT. Protein: CASSRTPAGGNFADTQYF.

V usage is TRBV10-3 and J usage is TRBJ1-2; tentatively, D is TRBD1 (6 bases). Germline V gene lookup returns CDR1 ENHRY and CDR2 SYGVKD. The CDR3 length is 15 residues. V was pared by 2 bases and J by 6 bases, with 16 bases between. The CDR3 sequence: CAISETVGGLDGYTF. CDR3 DNA sequence: TGTGCCATCAGTGAGACTGTGGGGGGCCTTGATGGCTACACCTTC.

This chain uses TRBV7-3 with TRBJ1-6; 7 bases fit TRBD1. Losses at the gene ends were 5 bases for V and 13 bases for J; bases not matched to a gene: 5. CDR1 SGHTA and CDR2 FQGTGA come from the germline V gene. The CDR3 totals 12 residues. The CDR3 spells CASSASGGPLHF. In DNA, the CDR3 is TGTGCCAGCAGCGCCTCAGGGGGGCCCCTCCACTTT.

This clonotype occurred a few times. The chain joins TRBV11-2 to TRBJ2-1, with 12 bases that match TRBD2. This CDR3 contains 20 residues. The germline V gene has CDR1 SGHAT and CDR2 FQNNGV. The V gene end was trimmed by 5 bases and the J gene end by 0 bases; junction bases not matched to a gene: 14. CDR3 loop: CASSLKLAGGLLSSYNEQFF. The CDR3 bases are TGTGCCAGCAGCCTAAAACTAGCGGGGGGCCTTCTGAGCTCCTACAATGAGCAGTTCTTC.

This clonotype was detected many times. V usage is TRBV7-2 and J usage is TRBJ2-5, with a possible D match to TRBD2 (6 bases). Germline CDR1 SGHTA, CDR2 FQGNSA. The CDR3 is made up of 17 amino acids. Trimming stripped 3 bases from V and 9 bases from J, with 26 bases between. CDR3 loop: CASSFILRGEEREAQYF. DNA of the CDR3: TGTGCCAGCAGCTTCATTTTGAGAGGGGAAGAAAGGGAGGCCCAGTACTTC.

The chain carries TRBV5-1 and TRBJ2-7; D is possibly TRBD1 or TRBD2 (5 bases each). Trimming stripped 4 bases from V and 2 bases from J, with 19 bases between. This CDR3 spans 16 amino acids. Germline CDR1 is SGHRS and CDR2 is YFSETQ. CDR3 nucleotide sequence: TGCGCCAGCAGCGGCTCCGGGGCGAAGGTGACCTACGAGCAGTACGTC. Translated: CASSGSGAKVTYEQYV.

The chain carries TRBV4-1 and TRBJ2-1; D ambiguous. Trimming stripped 1 base from V and 6 bases from J, with 16 bases between. This CDR3 contains 16 residues. The germline CDR1 and CDR2 sequences are MGHRA and YSYEKL. In DNA, the CDR3 is TGCGCCAGCAGCCAAGGTGTGGGCCCCGGACCCAATGAGCAGTTCTTC. It encodes CASSQGVGPGPNEQFF.

V is TRBV5-5 and J is TRBJ2-7; D is undetermined. The CDR3 totals 13 residues. Germline lookup yields CDR1 SGHKS and CDR2 YYEKEE (reference sequence). Trimming took 0 bases from V and 3 from J, leaving 7 bases between them. DNA of the CDR3: TGTGCCAGCAGCTTGGGGGTCGACTACGAGCAGTACGTC. Translating gives CASSLGVDYEQYV.

The chain couples TRBV12-3 or TRBV12-4 to TRBJ2-6; TRBD1 aligns across 8 bases. Trimming at V came to 0 bases and at J to 1 base, leaving 8 bases not matched to a gene. This CDR3 is 19 amino acids long. CDR3 bases: TGTGCCAGCAGTTTAGCGCTAGGGGACAGGTTGTCTGGGGCCAACGTCCTGACTTTC. Amino acids: CASSLALGDRLSGANVLTF.

CDR3 sequence reads: CASSLALGGESHEQFF. Here the CDR3 DNA reads TGCGCCAGCAGCTTGGCTCTTGGCGGGGAAAGCCATGAGCAGTTCTTC. The V call is TRBV5-1, the J call TRBJ2-1; a possible D gene is TRBD2 (6 bases). This CDR3 spans 16 amino acids. Germline V gene sequence: CDR1 SGHRS, CDR2 YFSETQ. V lost 0 bases and J 8 bases, leaving 18 bases between the germline ends. The full variable domain, its missing parts supplied by reference TRBV5-1 and TRBJ2-1, is KAGVTQTPRYLIKTRGQQVTLSCSPISGHRSVSWYQQTPGQGLQFLFEYFSETQRNKGNFPGRFSGRQFSNSRSEMNVSTLELGDSALYLCASSLALGGESHEQFFGPGTRLTVL.

The V and J genes are TRBV18 and TRBJ2-3, with TRBD2 matching over 9 bases. The CDR3 is made up of 17 amino acids. V shed 0 bases, J shed 6 bases, and the junction held 10 bases outside the gene matches. Germline values: CDR1 KGHSH, CDR2 LQKENI. CDR3 loop: CASSPPSRLAGLDTQYF. CDR3 sequence (DNA): TGTGCCAGCTCACCACCCTCCCGGCTAGCGGGGTTGGATACGCAGTATTTT.

The V and J genes are TRBV7-2 and TRBJ2-5; D gene ambiguous. The germline V gene has CDR1 SGHTA and CDR2 FQGNSA. The CDR3 runs 14 residues. Trimming removed 1 base at V and 4 bases at J, with 10 bases between. CDR3 amino acids: CASSLGSDRETQYF. The CDR3 DNA sequence: TGTGCCAGCAGCTTAGGAAGCGATCGAGAGACCCAGTACTTC.

This clonotype has a count of ten or more. CDR3 loop: CASSLVQAGQETQYF. In DNA, the CDR3 is TGCGCCAGCAGCTTGGTTCAGGCAGGCCAAGAGACCCAGTACTTC. The chain combines TRBV5-1 with TRBJ2-5; D not certain. In germline, CDR1 is SGHRS, CDR2 YFSETQ. V was shortened by 0 bases and J by 1 base, with 10 bases between the two germline ends. The CDR3 spans 15 residues.

The genes are TRBV15 and TRBJ2-2; D possibly corresponds to TRBD2 (6 bases). This CDR3 region has 13 residues. V lost 3 bases and J lost 6, with 8 bases in between. CDR1 and CDR2 (germline): LNHNV, YYDKDF (reference sequence). CDR3 sequence (DNA): TGTGCCACCAGCAGGGGGGGATCCGGGGAGCTGTTTTTT. Protein sequence: CATSRGGSGELFF.

V is TRBV7-6 and J is TRBJ1-2, with D uncertain. V was trimmed by 11 bases and J by 3 bases, leaving 16 bases between them. The length of the CDR3 is 13 residues. The germline V gene encodes CDR1 SGHVS and CDR2 FNYEAQ. CDR3 sequence: CAVADGLDYGYTF. In DNA form, the CDR3 reads TGTGCCGTAGCCGACGGGCTCGACTATGGCTACACCTTC.

This clonotype was seen more than once but under ten times. The CDR3 protein is CASSRRAASGPQHF. CDR3 DNA: TGTGCCAGCAGTCGCCGGGCGGCCTCAGGGCCCCAGCATTTT. The chain combines TRBV12-3 or TRBV12-4 with TRBJ1-5; the D is unclear. V lost 5 bases and J lost 9, with 17 bases in between. CDR3 size: 14 residues.

This sequence joins TRBV6-5 and TRBJ2-7, with TRBD1 matching 8 bases. Germline CDR1 MNHEY, CDR2 SVGAGI. Unmatched junction bases numbered 9, after V lost 6 bases and J lost 5 bases. CDR3 length equals 14 residues. The CDR3 loop is CASSPATGVNEQYV. The CDR3 region has the DNA TGTGCCAGCAGCCCTGCGACAGGGGTGAACGAGCAGTACGTC.

This clonotype was observed a handful of times. V is TRBV5-1 and J is TRBJ2-5, with TRBD1 identical over 9 bases. Trimming took 3 bases from V and 6 from J; bases not matched to a gene: 9. The CDR3 consists of 15 residues. Germline-derived CDR1 and CDR2 are SGHRS and YFSETQ. Here the CDR3 reads CASSWGGTGLQTQYF. The CDR3 bases are TGCGCCAGCAGCTGGGGGGGGACAGGGCTGCAGACCCAGTACTTC. Drawing the rest from reference TRBV5-1 and TRBJ2-5, the complete variable domain is KAGVTQTPRYLIKTRGQQVTLSCSPISGHRSVSWYQQTPGQGLQFLFEYFSETQRNKGNFPGRFSGRQFSNSRSEMNVSTLELGDSALYLCASSWGGTGLQTQYFGPGTRLLVL.

In this sample, this clonotype turned up a few times. The chain uses TRBV6-5 and TRBJ2-5; 13 bases match TRBD2. The V gene's germline CDR1 is MNHEY and CDR2 SVGAGI. V shed 8 bases and J 9 bases; nucleotides not matched to a gene: 6. This CDR3 has 13 amino acids. The CDR3 reads CASSGLAGAPQYF. CDR3 in DNA: TGTGCCAGCTCCGGACTAGCGGGGGCACCCCAGTACTTC.

This clonotype was detected a few times. The gene calls are TRBV6-5 and TRBJ1-1; 7 bases line up with TRBD1. This CDR3 has 15 residues. Trimming cost V 0 bases and J 2 bases; bases outside gene matches: 3. Germline CDR1 is MNHEY and CDR2 is SVGAGI. In DNA, the CDR3 is TGTGCCAGCAGTTACTCGAGGACAGGTAACACTGAAGCTTTCTTT. Protein: CASSYSRTGNTEAFF.

This clonotype appeared a few times. This chain connects TRBV20-1 to TRBJ2-1; TRBD2 matches 9 bases. The germline V gene encodes CDR1 DFQATT and CDR2 SNEGSKA (reference sequence). CDR3 length: 13 amino acids. The V and J ends lost 6 bases and 9 bases, in that order; junction bases with no gene match: 9. The CDR3 spells CSAPGLAIGEQFF. The CDR3 DNA reads as TGCAGTGCCCCGGGACTAGCAATCGGTGAGCAGTTCTTC.

V gene TRBV4-3 combines with J gene TRBJ1-3, with D uncertain. V lost 1 base to trimming and J lost 0 bases, with 10 bases between them. CDR1 LGHNA and CDR2 YSLEER come from the germline V gene. This CDR3 is 16 amino acids long. The CDR3 spells CASSQGYLSSGNTIYF. CDR3 coding DNA: TGCGCCAGCAGCCAAGGCTATTTGAGCTCTGGAAACACCATATATTTT.